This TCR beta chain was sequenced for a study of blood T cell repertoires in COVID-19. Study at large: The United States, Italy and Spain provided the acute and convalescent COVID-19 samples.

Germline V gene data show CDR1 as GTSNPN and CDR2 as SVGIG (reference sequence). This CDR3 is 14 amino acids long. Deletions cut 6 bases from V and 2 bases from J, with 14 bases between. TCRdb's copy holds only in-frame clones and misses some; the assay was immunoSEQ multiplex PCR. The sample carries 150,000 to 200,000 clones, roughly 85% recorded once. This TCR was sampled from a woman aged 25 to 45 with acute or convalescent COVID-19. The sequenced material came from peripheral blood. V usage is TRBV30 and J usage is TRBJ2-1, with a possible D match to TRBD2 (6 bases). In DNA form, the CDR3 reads TGTGCCTGTCCCCGGGACTCTCCCTACAATGAGCAGTTCTTC. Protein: CACPRDSPYNEQFF.